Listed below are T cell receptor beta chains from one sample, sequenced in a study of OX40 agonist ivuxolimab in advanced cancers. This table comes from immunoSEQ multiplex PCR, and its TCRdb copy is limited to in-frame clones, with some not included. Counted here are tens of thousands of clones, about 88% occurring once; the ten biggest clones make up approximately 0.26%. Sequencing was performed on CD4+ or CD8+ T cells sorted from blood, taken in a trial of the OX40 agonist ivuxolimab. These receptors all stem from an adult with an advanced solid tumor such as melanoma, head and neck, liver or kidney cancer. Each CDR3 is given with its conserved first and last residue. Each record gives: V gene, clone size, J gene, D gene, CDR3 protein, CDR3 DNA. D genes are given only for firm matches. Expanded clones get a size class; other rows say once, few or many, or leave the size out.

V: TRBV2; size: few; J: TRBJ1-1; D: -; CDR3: CASREGLGNTEAFF; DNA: TGTGCCAGCAGGGAAGGGTTAGGGAACACTGAAGCTTTCTTT
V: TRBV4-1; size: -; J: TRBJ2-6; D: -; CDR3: CASSQDQTISGANVLTF; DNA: TGCGCCAGCAGCCAAGACCAGACAATCTCTGGGGCCAACGTCCTGACTTTC
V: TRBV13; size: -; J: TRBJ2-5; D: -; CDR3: CASSLLAQETQYF; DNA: TGTGCCAGCAGCTTATTGGCCCAAGAGACCCAGTACTTC
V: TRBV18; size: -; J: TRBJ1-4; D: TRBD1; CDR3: CASSPPTGAVSEKLFF; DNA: TGTGCCAGCTCACCACCCACAGGGGCGGTTAGTGAAAAACTGTTTTTT
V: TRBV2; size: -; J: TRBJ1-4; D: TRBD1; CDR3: CASSRDRGQSDEKLFF; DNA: TGTGCCAGCAGCCGGGACAGGGGGCAAAGTGACGAAAAACTGTTTTTT
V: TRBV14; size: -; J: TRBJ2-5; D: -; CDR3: CASSQDIGNSETQYF; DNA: TGTGCCAGCAGCCAAGATATCGGGAATTCGGAGACCCAGTACTTC
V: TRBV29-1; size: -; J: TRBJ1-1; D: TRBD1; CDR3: CSVQAGAQGPAGGAFF; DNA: TGCAGCGTCCAGGCTGGGGCACAGGGGCCCGCGGGGGGAGCTTTCTTT
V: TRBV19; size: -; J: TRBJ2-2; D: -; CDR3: CAGSRGPYTGELFF; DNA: TGTGCCGGTTCGCGGGGGCCCTACACCGGGGAGCTGTTTTTT
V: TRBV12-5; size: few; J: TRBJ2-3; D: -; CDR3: CASGPRQDTDTQYF; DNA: TGTGCTAGTGGTCCCCGACAGGACACAGATACGCAGTATTTT
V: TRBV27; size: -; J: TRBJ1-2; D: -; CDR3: CASTNEPGRVNYGYTF; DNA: TGTGCCAGCACCAATGAGCCGGGCAGGGTAAACTATGGCTACACCTTC
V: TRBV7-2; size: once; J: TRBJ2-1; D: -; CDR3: CASSLAPGVNEQFF; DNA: TGTGCCAGCAGCTTAGCTCCGGGCGTGAATGAGCAGTTCTTC
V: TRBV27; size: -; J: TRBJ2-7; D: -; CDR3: CASSPRAGGGYEQYF; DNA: TGTGCCAGCAGTCCCCGGGCAGGGGGAGGGTACGAGCAGTACTTC
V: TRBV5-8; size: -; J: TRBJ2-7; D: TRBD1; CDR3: CASSWGQLYEQYF; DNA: TGTGCCAGCAGCTGGGGACAGTTGTACGAGCAGTACTTC
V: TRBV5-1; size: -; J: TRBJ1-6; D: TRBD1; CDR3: CASSAGTGGNSPLHF; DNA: TGCGCCAGCAGCGCAGGGACAGGAGGAAATTCACCCCTCCACTTT
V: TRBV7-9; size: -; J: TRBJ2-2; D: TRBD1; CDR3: CASSLAGQGQHTGELFF; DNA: TGTGCCAGCAGCTTAGCGGGACAGGGTCAACACACCGGGGAGCTGTTTTTT
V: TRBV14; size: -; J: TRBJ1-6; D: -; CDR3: CASSRGRAEGKSPLHF; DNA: TGTGCCAGCAGCCGAGGGAGGGCAGAGGGGAAATCACCCCTCCACTTT
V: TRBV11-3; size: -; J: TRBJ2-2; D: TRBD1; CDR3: CASSFPTGGPNTGELFF; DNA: TGTGCCAGCAGCTTTCCCACAGGGGGACCGAACACCGGGGAGCTGTTTTTT
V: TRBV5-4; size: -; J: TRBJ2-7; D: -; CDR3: CASSPRDKDYEQYF; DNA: TGTGCCAGCAGCCCCCGGGACAAGGACTACGAGCAGTACTTC
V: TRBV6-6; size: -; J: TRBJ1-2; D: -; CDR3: CASRYRDPNYGYTF; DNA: TGTGCCAGCAGGTACCGGGACCCCAACTATGGCTACACCTTC
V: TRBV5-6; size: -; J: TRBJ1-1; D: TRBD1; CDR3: CASSFFSTGGDTEAFF; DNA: TGTGCCAGCAGCTTCTTCTCGACAGGGGGCGACACTGAAGCTTTCTTT
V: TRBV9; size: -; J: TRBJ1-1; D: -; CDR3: CASSALGLRSTEAFF; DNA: TGTGCCAGCAGCGCCCTTGGACTCAGGAGCACTGAAGCTTTCTTT
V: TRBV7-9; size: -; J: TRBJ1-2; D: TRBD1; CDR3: CASSQSGGASGYTF; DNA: TGTGCCAGCAGCCAATCAGGGGGCGCGAGTGGCTACACCTTC
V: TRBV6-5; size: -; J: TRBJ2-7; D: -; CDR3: CASSSSNTGHEQYF; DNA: TGTGCCAGCAGCTCTTCGAATACAGGGCACGAGCAGTACTTC
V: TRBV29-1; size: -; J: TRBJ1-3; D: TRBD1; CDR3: CSVRQGGNTIYF; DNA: TGCAGCGTTAGACAGGGGGGAAACACCATATATTTT
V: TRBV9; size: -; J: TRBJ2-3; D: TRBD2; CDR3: CASSGRGTSGLADTQYF; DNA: TGTGCCAGCAGCGGAAGGGGGACTAGCGGGCTGGCAGATACGCAGTATTTT
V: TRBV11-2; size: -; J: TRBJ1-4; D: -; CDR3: CASSLGVLGEKLFF; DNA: TGTGCCAGCAGCTTGGGGGTGCTCGGTGAAAAACTGTTTTTT
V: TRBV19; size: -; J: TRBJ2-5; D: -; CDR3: CASSPPATETQYF; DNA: TGTGCCAGTAGTCCCCCAGCGACCGAGACCCAGTACTTC
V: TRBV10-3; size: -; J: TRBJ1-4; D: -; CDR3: CASARGLKKLFF; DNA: TGTGCCAGCGCGCGGGGTTTGAAAAAACTGTTTTTT